Listed below are T cell receptor beta chains from one sample, sequenced in a study of cytomegalovirus exposure and HLA in healthy donors. Sequencing used immunoSEQ multiplex PCR; TCRdb keeps in-frame clones, though not all of them. The table lists approximately 150,000 clones, about 79% of them singletons. The sequenced material came from PBMCs. The origin of the receptors is a male donor in good health and CMV-seronegative. CDR3s include the opening cysteine and the closing phenylalanine or tryptophan. A D gene is named only where the DNA matches it firmly. A row's size may be missing; if present it is once, few, many or a size class.

13,once,TRBV6-1,TRBD1,TRBJ1-2,TGTGCCAGCAGTTGGGGACAGGGAGGTGGCTACACCTTC,CASSWGQGGGYTF
14,-,TRBV18,-,TRBJ2-7,TGTGCCAGCTCCCCGGGACACTTGGGCTACGAGCAGTACTTC,CASSPGHLGYEQYF
16,-,TRBV7-9,-,TRBJ2-1,TGTTCCAGCAGCTTAGCGCCACAGTCAACCAACAATGAGCAGTTCTTC,CSSSLAPQSTNNEQFF
19,-,TRBV7-9,TRBD1,TRBJ1-2,TGTTCCAGCAGGCCCACCGGGACAGGGGGCGCCGCTACTAACTATGGCTACACCTTC,CSSRPTGTGGAATNYGYTF
15,-,TRBV2,-,TRBJ2-3,TGTGCCAGCCAACCTGGACAGCGAAGCACAGATACGCAGTATTTT,CASQPGQRSTDTQYF
13,-,TRBV7-9,-,TRBJ2-7,TGTGCCAGCAGCTTGGAGAATACCTACGAGCAGTACTTC,CASSLENTYEQYF
13,-,TRBV27,-,TRBJ1-1,TGTGCCAGCAGTTTAACAGGGACCACTGAAGCTTTCTTT,CASSLTGTTEAFF
13,-,TRBV4-3,-,TRBJ1-5,TGCGCCAGCAGCCAAGATGGTAGTCTGCCCCAGCATTTT,CASSQDGSLPQHF
15,once,TRBV6-1,TRBD2,TRBJ2-1,TGTGCCAGCAGCGGGAGGGGCCGGAAGCTCAATGAGCAGTTCTTC,CASSGRGRKLNEQFF
16,-,TRBV5-5,TRBD2,TRBJ2-7,TGTGCCAGCGGCTTGATGGGGACTAGCGGGGGTGAGGAGCAGTACTTC,CASGLMGTSGGEEQYF
16,few,TRBV9,-,TRBJ1-2,TGTGCCAGCAGCCCCCACGAGGACAGTACTAACTATGGCTACACCTTC,CASSPHEDSTNYGYTF
14,-,TRBV2,TRBD1,TRBJ2-7,TGTGCCAGCATCGGGACAGCGAGCTCCTACGAGCAGTACTTC,CASIGTASSYEQYF
16,-,TRBV6-5,TRBD1,TRBJ1-2,TGTGCCAGCAGTTACCGGGCCGGGACAGGGAACTATGGCTACACCTTC,CASSYRAGTGNYGYTF
13,-,TRBV30,-,TRBJ1-1,TGTGCCTGGAGTGTAGGAGGGAACACTGAAGCTTTCTTT,CAWSVGGNTEAFF
14,-,TRBV4-2,TRBD1,TRBJ1-2,TGTGCCAGCAGCCCTCCGGGACAGGGGCATGGCTACACCTTC,CASSPPGQGHGYTF
15,-,TRBV11-2,-,TRBJ2-1,TGTGCCAGCAGCCTAGTAACAGGCCCTTACAATGAGCAGTTCTTC,CASSLVTGPYNEQFF